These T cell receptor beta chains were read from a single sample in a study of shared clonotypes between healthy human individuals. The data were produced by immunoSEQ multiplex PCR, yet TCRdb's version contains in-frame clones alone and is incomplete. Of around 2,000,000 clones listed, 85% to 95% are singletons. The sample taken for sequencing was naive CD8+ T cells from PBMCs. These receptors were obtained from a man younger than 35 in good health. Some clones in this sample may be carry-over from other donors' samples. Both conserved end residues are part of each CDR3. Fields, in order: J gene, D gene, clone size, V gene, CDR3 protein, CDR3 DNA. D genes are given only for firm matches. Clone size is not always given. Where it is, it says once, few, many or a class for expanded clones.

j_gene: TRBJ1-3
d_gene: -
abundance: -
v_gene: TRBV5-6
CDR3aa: CASSEGRDTGNTIYF
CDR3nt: TGTGCCAGCAGCGAGGGCCGGGACACTGGAAACACCATATATTTT

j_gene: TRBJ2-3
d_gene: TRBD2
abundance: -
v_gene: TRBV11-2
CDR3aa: CASSRTSGVSTDTQYF
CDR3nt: TGTGCCAGCAGCCGGACTAGCGGAGTTAGCACAGATACGCAGTATTTT

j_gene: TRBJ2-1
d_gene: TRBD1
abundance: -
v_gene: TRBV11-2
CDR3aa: CASSLGPGTGANEQFF
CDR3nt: TGTGCCAGCAGCTTAGGTCCGGGGACAGGGGCAAATGAGCAGTTCTTC

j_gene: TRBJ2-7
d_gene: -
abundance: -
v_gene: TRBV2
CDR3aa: CAIVNRDNYEQYF
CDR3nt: TGTGCCATCGTCAACCGGGACAACTACGAGCAGTACTTC

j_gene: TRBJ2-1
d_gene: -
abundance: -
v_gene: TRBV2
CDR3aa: CASSARGGSYNEQFF
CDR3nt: TGTGCCAGCAGCGCCAGGGGGGGCTCCTACAATGAGCAGTTCTTC

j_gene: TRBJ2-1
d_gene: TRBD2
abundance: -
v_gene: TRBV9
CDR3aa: CASSTTSPGTSDNEQFF
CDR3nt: TGTGCCAGCAGCACGACATCTCCCGGGACTAGCGACAATGAGCAGTTCTTC

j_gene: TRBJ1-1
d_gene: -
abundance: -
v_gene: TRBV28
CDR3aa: CASKQPMNTEAFF
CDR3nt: TGTGCCAGCAAACAGCCCATGAACACTGAAGCTTTCTTT

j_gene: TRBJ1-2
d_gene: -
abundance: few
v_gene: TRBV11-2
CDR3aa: CASSAWTYGYTF
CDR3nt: TGTGCCAGCAGCGCATGGACCTATGGCTACACCTTC

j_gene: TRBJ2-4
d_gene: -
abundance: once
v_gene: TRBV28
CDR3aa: CASSLEVPLAKNIQYF
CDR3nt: TGTGCCAGCAGTTTAGAGGTTCCCTTAGCCAAAAACATTCAGTACTTC

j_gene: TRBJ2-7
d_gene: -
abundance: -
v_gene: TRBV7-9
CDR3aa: CASSSGTYEQYF
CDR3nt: TGTGCCAGCAGCTCGGGCACTTACGAGCAGTACTTC

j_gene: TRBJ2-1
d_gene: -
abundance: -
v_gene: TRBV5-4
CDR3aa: CASSLGGFTYNEQFF
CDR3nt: TGTGCCAGCAGTCTCGGCGGATTTACTTACAATGAGCAGTTCTTC

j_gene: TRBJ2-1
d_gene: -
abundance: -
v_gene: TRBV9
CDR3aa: CASSVEFDEQFF
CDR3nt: TGTGCCAGCAGCGTAGAGTTTGATGAGCAGTTCTTC

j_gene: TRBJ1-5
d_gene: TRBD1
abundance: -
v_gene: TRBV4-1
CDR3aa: CASSQVGTDYQPQHF
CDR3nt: TGCGCCAGCAGCCAAGTTGGGACAGATTATCAGCCCCAGCATTTT

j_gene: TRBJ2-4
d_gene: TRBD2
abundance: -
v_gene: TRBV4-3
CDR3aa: CASSHSSGRASNIQYF
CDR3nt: TGCGCCAGCAGCCACTCTAGCGGGAGGGCCTCAAACATTCAGTACTTC

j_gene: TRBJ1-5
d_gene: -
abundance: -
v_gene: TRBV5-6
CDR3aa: CATSLGGQPQHF
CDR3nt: TGTGCCACCTCGCTGGGGGGTCAGCCCCAGCATTTT

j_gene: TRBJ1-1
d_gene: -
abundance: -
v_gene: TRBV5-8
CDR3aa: CASSLTANTEAFF
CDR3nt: TGTGCCAGCAGCTTAACAGCGAACACTGAAGCTTTCTTT

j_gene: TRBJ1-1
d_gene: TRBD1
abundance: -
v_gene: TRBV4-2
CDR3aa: CASSQGRTGETEAFF
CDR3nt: TGTGCCAGCAGCCAAGGTAGGACAGGGGAGACTGAAGCTTTCTTT

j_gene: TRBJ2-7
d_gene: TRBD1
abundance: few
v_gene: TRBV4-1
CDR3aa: CASSPGQGSYEQYF
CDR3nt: TGCGCCAGCAGCCCGGGACAGGGGTCCTACGAGCAGTACTTC